This TCR beta chain was sequenced for a study of Graves' ophthalmopathy and Graves' hyperthyroidism. Researchers took RNA transcripts and amplified TCR beta CDR3 regions from them. Scientists carried out first-round RT-PCR using HTBI primers and then a second-round multiplex PCR. Each CDR3 protein is one row after TCRdb ran MiXCR on the multiplex PCR reads. The table records about 620,000 distinct CDR3 sequences, 20% to 25% of them present only once. Comments on this clonotype: No antigen is known for it. Being one base from a much bigger clone, this may be a read error.

The CDR3 is 11 residues long. Germline CDR1 MNHGY, CDR2 SVAAGI. Trimming removed 8 bases from V and 7 bases from J, with 9 bases in between. Study outcomes and limitations: A 13-signature model separated ophthalmopathy from stable hyperthyroidism, reaching 85% to 90% sensitivity and around 81% specificity cross-validated.

This receptor was identified in a woman younger than 35 with stable Graves' hyperthyroidism. Some clones in this sample may be carry-over from other donors' samples. The sequencing input was peripheral blood. The chain joins TRBV6-9 to TRBJ2-1; D is unresolved. CDR3 region: CASGLSNEQFF. The CDR3 DNA is TGTGCCAGCGGTCTTTCGAATGAGCAGTTCTTC.